Presented here are 28 T cell receptor beta chains from one specimen sequenced in a study of blood T cell repertoires in COVID-19. The table came from immunoSEQ multiplex PCR; TCRdb's copy has only in-frame clones and leaves some out. The table lists under 300,000 clones, 70% to 90% of them singletons. Sequences were obtained from PBMCs or T cells enriched from blood (not recorded which). These receptors came from a woman aged 45-65 years who had recovered from COVID-19.

The genes are TRBV3-1 (or the pseudogene TRBV3-2) and TRBJ1-2; D not certain. The V end was cut by 3 bases, the J end by 3 bases, with 14 bases between. Germline CDR1 reads LGHDT; CDR2 reads YNNKEL (reference sequence). The CDR3 has 15 amino acids. CDR3 DNA: TGTGCCAGCAGCCACCCCGCGCGGGGATACTATGGCTACACCTTC. Its protein is CASSHPARGYYGYTF.

This chain links TRBV3-1 (or the pseudogene TRBV3-2) with TRBJ1-2, with unresolved D. The germline V gene has CDR1 LGHDT and CDR2 YNNKEL (reference sequence). CDR3 size: 13 residues. Trimming cost V 4 bases and J 4 bases, with 10 bases left between them. CDR3 DNA: TGTGCCAGCAGCCGTAGACCGGGCTATGGCTACACCTTC. It encodes CASSRRPGYGYTF.

The chain employs TRBV3-1 (or the pseudogene TRBV3-2) and TRBJ1-3; D not certain. This CDR3 has 17 residues. V shed 0 bases and J shed 2 bases, with 14 bases lying between them. Per germline, CDR1 LGHDT and CDR2 YNNKEL (reference sequence). CDR3 nucleotide sequence: TGTGCCAGCAGCCAAGATCTGCCTGCGGGTGCTGGAAACACCATATATTTT. The encoded protein is CASSQDLPAGAGNTIYF.

This sequence joins TRBV7-6 and TRBJ2-7; weak D call: TRBD1 (6 bases). V lost 1 base and J lost 2, with 12 bases in between. The CDR3 totals 15 residues. The germline V gene has CDR1 SGHVS and CDR2 FNYEAQ. In DNA form, the CDR3 reads TGTGCCAGCAGCTTAGGTCAGGGGTCCCCCTACGAGCAGTACTTC. Protein sequence: CASSLGQGSPYEQYF. Full variable domain (missing parts from reference TRBV7-6 and TRBJ2-7): GAGVSQSPRYKVTKRGQDVALRCDPISGHVSLYWYRQALGQGPEFLTYFNYEAQQDKSGLPNDRFSAERPEGSISTLTIQRTEQRDSAMYRCASSLGQGSPYEQYFGPGTRLTVT.

The chain is built from TRBV7-2 and TRBJ2-1, with TRBD2 as a possible D gene (6 bases). V lost 5 bases to trimming and J lost 3 bases, with 14 bases between them. This CDR3 region has 15 residues. Germline V lookup: CDR1 SGHTA, CDR2 FQGNSA. The CDR3 nucleotides are TGTGCCAGCAGCCTAGATAGCGGCTACTACAATGAGCAGTTCTTC. Amino acids: CASSLDSGYYNEQFF.

The chain has TRBV19 and TRBJ1-6, with a possible D match to TRBD1 (5 bases). The CDR3 extends over 16 amino acids. Germline CDR1 reads LNHDA; CDR2 reads SQIVND (reference sequence). V was shortened by 7 bases and J by 7 bases, with 20 bases between the two germline ends. The CDR3 reads CASIRDSSPINSPLHF. CDR3 DNA sequence: TGTGCCAGTATTCGGGACTCATCACCGATAAATTCACCCCTCCACTTT.

The chain carries TRBV6-5 and TRBJ1-5; D unresolved. Looked up from germline, CDR1 is MNHEY and CDR2 is SVGAGI. This CDR3 has 13 amino acids. V was pared by 6 bases and J by 4 bases, with 10 bases between. CDR3 coding DNA: TGTGCCAGCAGGATGACACCAAATCAGCCCCAGCATTTT. Translated: CASRMTPNQPQHF.

This chain joins TRBV6-6 and TRBJ1-5; TRBD1 aligns across 8 bases. CDR1 is MNHNY, CDR2 SVGAGI, per germline (reference sequence). The CDR3 is made up of 17 amino acids. The trim removed 5 bases at V and 5 bases at J, leaving 14 bases unmatched. In DNA, the CDR3 is TGTGCCAGCAGTCTGGACAGGGTAGGTGCTAGGGATCAGCCCCAGCATTTT. Encoded protein: CASSLDRVGARDQPQHF.

The chain has TRBV3-1 (or the pseudogene TRBV3-2) and TRBJ2-2, with 7 positions matching TRBD1. From germline, CDR1 is LGHDT and CDR2 YNNKEL (reference sequence). The CDR3 loop spans 16 amino acids. Losses at the gene ends were 4 bases for V and 2 bases for J; bases not matched to a gene: 7. The DNA for the CDR3 is TGTGCCAGCAGCCCCTTGACAGGGTATAACACCGGGGAGCTGTTTTTT. Amino acid sequence: CASSPLTGYNTGELFF.

This CDR3 reads CASSQDEAGKGSGEQYF. As DNA, the CDR3 is TGCGCCAGCAGCCAAGATGAGGCAGGGAAGGGGTCCGGGGAGCAGTACTTC. The rearrangement joins TRBV4-1 to TRBJ2-7, with a weak D call TRBD1 (5 bases). The CDR3 covers 17 residues. Trimming removed 0 bases at V and 7 bases at J, with 22 bases between. Per the germline V gene, CDR1 is MGHRA and CDR2 is YSYEKL.

Here the CDR3 DNA reads TGTGCCAGCGCCCCCCATAAGGGGGGGAGACAAGTAGGGGAGCTGTTTTTT. Amino acid sequence: CASAPHKGGRQVGELFF. The chain is built from TRBV28 and TRBJ2-2; the D gene is possibly TRBD2 (7 bases). The CDR3 totals 17 residues. CDR1 is MDHEN, CDR2 SYDVKM, per germline. Trimming removed 8 bases from V and 8 bases from J, with 27 bases in between.

V and J are TRBV25-1 and TRBJ2-7, with D unresolved. The CDR3 sequence is 15 residues long. Germline lookup yields CDR1 MGHDK and CDR2 SYGVNS. Trimming took 5 bases from V and 1 from J, leaving 15 bases between them. CDR3 amino acids: CASSSTTEPSYEQYF. The CDR3 DNA reads as TGTGCCAGCAGTTCAACGACTGAGCCTTCCTACGAGCAGTACTTC.

The genes are TRBV27 and TRBJ2-2, with 9 nucleotides matching TRBD1. This CDR3 spans 15 amino acids. Germline CDR1 is MNHEY and CDR2 is SMNVEV (reference sequence). Losses at the gene ends were 7 bases for V and 3 bases for J; bases not matched to a gene: 6. The CDR3 bases are TGTGCCAGCACCCACAGGGGGCTGGACACCGGGGAGCTGTTTTTT. Translation gives CASTHRGLDTGELFF.

For the CDR3, the DNA is TGTGCCAGCAGTAACAGGGCTGCAACTAATGAAAAACTGTTTTTT. Encoded protein: CASSNRAATNEKLFF. The rearrangement links TRBV2 to TRBJ1-4; the D gene is possibly TRBD1 (6 bases). Germline V lookup: CDR1 SNHLY, CDR2 FYNNEI. This CDR3 region has 15 residues. The germline V and J ends were trimmed by 5 bases and 0 bases, with 10 bases remaining between them.

The rearrangement links TRBV2 to TRBJ2-1; D is unclear. The CDR3 contains 12 residues. Germline V gene data show CDR1 as SNHLY and CDR2 as FYNNEI. Trimming took 3 bases from V and 4 from J, leaving 4 bases between them. CDR3 nucleotide sequence: TGTGCCAGCAGTGACAGGTACAATGAGCAGTTCTTC. Translation gives CASSDRYNEQFF. The complete variable domain, with remaining parts taken from reference TRBV2 and TRBJ2-1, reads EPEVTQTPSHQVTQMGQEVILRCVPISNHLYFYWYRQILGQKVEFLVSFYNNEISEKSEIFDDQFSVERPDGSNFTLKIRSTKLEDSAMYFCASSDRYNEQFFGPGTRLTVL.

This chain links TRBV3-1 (or the pseudogene TRBV3-2) with TRBJ1-2; 10 bases agree with TRBD1. Germline CDR1 LGHDT, CDR2 YNNKEL (reference sequence). The CDR3 is made up of 15 amino acids. The J segment lost 4 bases and the V segment lost 3 bases, leaving 5 bases of the junction unmatched. The CDR3 DNA follows: TGTGCCAGCAGCCAGACGACAGGGGGCGTCTATGGCTACACCTTC. Translated, it gives CASSQTTGGVYGYTF.

This clone was counted once. The rearrangement links TRBV28 to TRBJ2-7, with TRBD1 matching over 9 bases. The CDR3 is made up of 16 amino acids. After removal of 6 bases from V and 4 bases from J, the junction contained 13 bases not matched to a gene. From germline, CDR1 is MDHEN and CDR2 SYDVKM. Here the CDR3 reads CASRFSLDRGGYEQYF. The CDR3 bases are TGTGCCAGCAGGTTTTCCTTGGACAGGGGCGGTTACGAGCAGTACTTC.

This chain's CDR3 is CASSFGFIATYQETQYF. The CDR3 DNA follows: TGTGCCAGCAGCTTTGGTTTTATCGCGACTTACCAAGAGACCCAGTACTTC. The V and J genes are TRBV7-2 and TRBJ2-5; D remains unclear. Trimming shortened V by 3 bases and J by 0 bases, and 17 bases separated the two germline ends. The CDR3 is 17 amino acids. The germline V gene has CDR1 SGHTA and CDR2 FQGNSA.

The chain is built from TRBV2 and TRBJ1-2; 9 nucleotides match TRBD1. Germline loops: CDR1 SNHLY, CDR2 FYNNEI. This CDR3 spans 15 amino acids. J was trimmed by 8 bases and V by 8 bases; bases with no gene match: 15. The CDR3 DNA follows: TGTGCCAGCTTCGGACAGGGGAGAACGTCTACGGGCTACACCTTC. This translates into CASFGQGRTSTGYTF. The variable domain in full, completed from reference TRBV2 and TRBJ1-2, reads EPEVTQTPSHQVTQMGQEVILRCVPISNHLYFYWYRQILGQKVEFLVSFYNNEISEKSEIFDDQFSVERPDGSNFTLKIRSTKLEDSAMYFCASFGQGRTSTGYTFGSGTRLTVV.

Of note for this clone: In the same sample, other DNA sequences code for this CDR3. The rearrangement joins TRBV7-2 to TRBJ2-3; 8 bases line up with TRBD2. Germline V gene lookup returns CDR1 SGHTA and CDR2 FQGNSA. The trim removed 1 base at V and 6 bases at J, leaving 0 bases unmatched. The CDR3 length is 13 residues. The CDR3 reads CASSLEREDTQYF. The CDR3, as DNA: TGTGCCAGCAGCTTAGAGCGGGAGGATACGCAGTATTTT.

This clone was detected once. This chain links TRBV18 with TRBJ2-2, with 7 positions matching TRBD1. The length of the CDR3 is 16 residues. Looked up from germline, CDR1 is KGHSH and CDR2 is LQKENI. V gave up 3 bases and J gave up 4 bases; unmatched junction bases: 8. CDR3 sequence reads: CASSPRQGPGTGELFF. The CDR3 coding sequence is TGTGCCAGCTCACCGAGACAGGGCCCGGGCACCGGGGAGCTGTTTTTT. Complete variable domain (other parts from reference TRBV18 and TRBJ2-2): NAGVMQNPRHLVRRRGQEARLRCSPMKGHSHVYWYRQLPEEGLKFMVYLQKENIIDESGMPKERFSAEFPKEGPSILRIQQVVRGDSAAYFCASSPRQGPGTGELFFGEGSRLTVL.

The V call is TRBV9, the J call TRBJ1-2; 12 bases are shared with TRBD1. CDR1 and CDR2 from the germline V gene are SGDLS and YYNGEE. Germline trimming cut 3 bases from V and 3 bases from J; bases unmatched to any gene: 3. CDR3 size: 15 residues. This chain's CDR3 is CASSEGDRGHYGYTF. In DNA, the CDR3 is TGTGCCAGCAGCGAAGGGGACAGGGGGCACTATGGCTACACCTTC.

This sequence joins TRBV6-1 and TRBJ2-5; D is perhaps TRBD2 (6 bases). The ends were cut back, 3 bases at V and 4 bases at J, with 12 bases in the middle. The CDR3 length is 14 residues. Per germline, CDR1 MNHNS and CDR2 SASEGT. The CDR3 is CASSERGRPETQYF. The CDR3 DNA reads as TGTGCCAGCAGTGAGAGAGGGAGGCCAGAGACCCAGTACTTC.

The rearrangement uses TRBV7-9 and TRBJ1-1, with D maybe TRBD1 (5 bases). V lost 5 bases to trimming and J lost 2 bases, with 12 bases between them. The germline gives CDR1 SEHNR, CDR2 FQNEAQ (reference sequence). The CDR3 is made up of 14 amino acids. The CDR3 is CASSLLDSNTEAFF. The CDR3 DNA follows: TGTGCCAGCAGCCTCCTAGACAGTAACACTGAAGCTTTCTTT.

This clone was found a few times. The J gene is TRBJ1-2, the V gene TRBV19; D not certain. The V and J ends lost 2 bases and 1 base respectively, with 8 bases between them. This CDR3 comprises 14 residues. Germline CDR1 and CDR2: LNHDA and SQIVND (reference sequence). The CDR3 region has the DNA TGTGCCAGTAGTATACCCCAAATTAACTATGGCTACACCTTC. It encodes CASSIPQINYGYTF. Complete variable domain (other parts from reference TRBV19 and TRBJ1-2): DGGITQSPKYLFRKEGQNVTLSCEQNLNHDAMYWYRQDPGQGLRLIYYSQIVNDFQKGDIAEGYSVSREKKESFPLTVTSAQKNPTAFYLCASSIPQINYGYTFGSGTRLTVV.

The V gene is TRBV6-5, the J gene TRBJ2-7, with a possible D match to TRBD2 (6 bases). V was clipped by 6 bases and J by 7 bases, with 22 bases between them. The CDR3 extends over 15 amino acids. Germline loops: CDR1 MNHEY, CDR2 SVGAGI. Here the CDR3 reads CASSDPSEGPLEQYF. The CDR3 nucleotides read TGTGCCAGCAGCGATCCATCGGAGGGTCCCTTAGAGCAGTACTTC.

The V gene is TRBV7-9, the J gene TRBJ1-2; D may be TRBD1 (6 bases). This CDR3 comprises 14 residues. V shed 6 bases and J shed 3 bases, with 14 bases lying between them. Germline loops: CDR1 SEHNR, CDR2 FQNEAQ (reference sequence). This CDR3 is CASSYGTSDYGYTF. The CDR3 DNA reads TGTGCCAGCAGTTATGGGACATCTGACTATGGCTACACCTTC.

V and J are TRBV18 and TRBJ1-6, with no clear D. The CDR3 loop spans 15 amino acids. V was clipped by 5 bases and J by 6 bases, with 14 bases between them. Per the germline V gene, CDR1 is KGHSH and CDR2 is LQKENI. CDR3 sequence: CASSSSPGANSPLHF. CDR3 coding DNA: TGTGCCAGCTCATCGTCTCCGGGAGCTAATTCACCCCTCCACTTT. Using reference TRBV18 and TRBJ1-6 for the parts outside the CDR3, the full variable domain is NAGVMQNPRHLVRRRGQEARLRCSPMKGHSHVYWYRQLPEEGLKFMVYLQKENIIDESGMPKERFSAEFPKEGPSILRIQQVVRGDSAAYFCASSSSPGANSPLHFGNGTRLTVT.